The 17 T cell receptor beta chains below come from one sample, sequenced in a study of blood T cell repertoires in COVID-19. The method was immunoSEQ multiplex PCR; TCRdb's version includes in-frame clones alone and lacks a portion of them. The repertoire holds some 400,000 clones, with approximately 90% as singletons. Specimen: PBMCs or T cells enriched from blood (not recorded which). Receptors originate from a woman aged 40 to 50 who had been exposed to COVID-19.

This clone occurred once. The chain combines TRBV12-3 or TRBV12-4 with TRBJ1-6, with D hard to call. The CDR3 is 12 amino acids. V shed 4 bases and J shed 4 bases, with 2 bases lying between them. This chain's CDR3 is CASSSYNSPLHF. The CDR3 nucleotides are TGTGCCAGCAGTTCGTATAATTCACCCCTCCACTTT.

The chain joins TRBV4-1 to TRBJ1-6, with 9 bases that match TRBD1. The CDR3 sequence is 16 residues long. Germline CDR1 reads MGHRA; CDR2 reads YSYEKL. The trim removed 2 bases at V and 16 bases at J, leaving 15 bases unmatched. In nucleotides, the CDR3 is TGCGCCAGCAGCCAAAAACCCGGGACAGGGCCTGGCGCTCTCCACTTT. This encodes CASSQKPGTGPGALHF.

The chain has TRBV5-4 and TRBJ2-2; 9 nucleotides align to TRBD2. There are 16 residues in the CDR3. Per germline, CDR1 SGHNT and CDR2 YYREEE (reference sequence). Trimming cost V 0 bases and J 4 bases; bases outside gene matches: 4. The CDR3 DNA reads as TGTGCCAGCAGCTTGGGCGGGAGGGCCCTCACCGGGGAGCTGTTTTTT. It codes for CASSLGGRALTGELFF.

This clone showed up just once. The J gene is TRBJ2-1, the V gene TRBV6-5; 12 bases are a match to TRBD2. Per germline, CDR1 MNHEY and CDR2 SVGAGI. This CDR3 is built from 16 residues. Trimming cost V 4 bases and J 5 bases; bases outside gene matches: 6. CDR3 sequence (DNA): TGTGCCAGCAGTTTACGACTAGCGGGGGCCCACAATGAGCAGTTCTTC. Translating it yields CASSLRLAGAHNEQFF.

The chain joins TRBV1 to TRBJ1-4; no check of the table's D call, TRBD1, against the DNA was made. TRBV1 is marked as a pseudogene. The CDR3 loop spans 19 amino acids. Written as DNA, the CDR3 is TGCACCAGCAGCCAAAAAGAGGGGTCTTACCGGGACAGGGAAGAAAAACTGTTTTTT. Protein sequence: CTSSQKEGSYRDREEKLFF.

J is TRBJ1-2 and V is TRBV25-1; 7 bases fit TRBD1. Germline values: CDR1 MGHDK, CDR2 SYGVNS. J was trimmed by 4 bases and V by 4 bases; bases with no gene match: 9. This CDR3 is 15 amino acids long. This chain's CDR3 is CASSVAGTEVYGYTF. The DNA of the CDR3 is TGTGCCAGCAGTGTCGCCGGGACAGAGGTCTATGGCTACACCTTC.

The genes are TRBV21-1 and TRBJ2-1; no check of the table's D call, TRBD1, against the DNA was made. TRBV21-1 counts as a pseudogene. This CDR3 has 13 residues. CDR3 protein: CASSGTGGVLQFF. DNA for the CDR3: TGTGCCAGCAGCGGAACAGGGGGCGTATTGCAGTTCTTC.

V and J are TRBV2 and TRBJ2-7; TRBD1 might be the D (7 bases). The CDR3 consists of 15 residues. CDR1 and CDR2 from the germline V gene are SNHLY and FYNNEI. Trimming cost V 1 base and J 2 bases, with 12 bases left between them. The CDR3 here is CASSEVQGGTYEQYF. In DNA, the CDR3 is TGTGCCAGCAGTGAAGTCCAGGGGGGCACCTACGAGCAGTACTTC.

J is TRBJ1-1 and V is TRBV5-4; 7 bases fit TRBD1. The CDR3 has 14 residues. The junction had 4 bases not matched to a gene; V was cut back by 5 bases and J by 0 bases. Germline values: CDR1 SGHNT, CDR2 YYREEE (reference sequence). CDR3 nucleotides: TGTGCCAGCAGACCCGACAGGGTGAACACTGAAGCTTTCTTT. Protein sequence: CASRPDRVNTEAFF.

The chain combines TRBV3-1 (or the pseudogene TRBV3-2) with TRBJ1-1; TRBD1 aligns across 11 bases. The CDR3 totals 18 residues. CDR1 and CDR2 from the germline V gene are LGHDT and YNNKEL (reference sequence). J was trimmed by 1 base and V by 1 base; bases with no gene match: 8. The CDR3 region has the DNA TGTGCCAGCAGCCAAGCAAGAAGGACAGGGGGCAGGAACACTGAAGCTTTCTTT. This gives the protein CASSQARRTGGRNTEAFF.

The rearrangement uses TRBV7-6 and TRBJ1-4; 7 bases are a match to TRBD1. With V trimmed by 2 bases and J by 4 bases, 4 bases remained unmatched. From germline, CDR1 is SGHVS and CDR2 FNYEAQ. The CDR3 sequence is 15 residues long. CDR3 sequence: CASSLSTGVNEKLFF. The CDR3 region has the DNA TGTGCCAGCAGCTTAAGCACAGGGGTTAATGAAAAACTGTTTTTT.

This clone appeared a single time. The chain is built from TRBV19 and TRBJ2-1; 11 positions match TRBD2. Germline loops: CDR1 LNHDA, CDR2 SQIVND (reference sequence). The CDR3 has 14 amino acids. V was clipped by 11 bases and J by 9 bases; unmatched bases: 12. CDR3: CAARRTSGSSEQFF. CDR3 DNA: TGTGCCGCCCGCCGGACTAGCGGGTCCTCTGAGCAGTTCTTC. Looking up the rest from reference TRBV19 and TRBJ2-1 gives the full variable domain: DGGITQSPKYLFRKEGQNVTLSCEQNLNHDAMYWYRQDPGQGLRLIYYSQIVNDFQKGDIAEGYSVSREKKESFPLTVTSAQKNPTAFYLCAARRTSGSSEQFFGPGTRLTVL.

The chain employs TRBV27 and TRBJ2-1; TRBD2 agrees at 9 bases. Trimming removed 5 bases from V and 9 bases from J; junction bases left unmatched: 11. Germline V lookup: CDR1 MNHEY, CDR2 SMNVEV (reference sequence). This CDR3 comprises 15 residues. The CDR3 protein is CASSDISGRTCEQFF. The DNA of the CDR3 is TGTGCCAGCAGTGATATTAGCGGGAGAACGTGTGAGCAGTTCTTC.

V gene TRBV9 combines with J gene TRBJ1-1, with D possibly TRBD1 on 5 matching bases. There are 14 residues in the CDR3. V was pared by 0 bases and J by 4 bases, with 10 bases between. The germline CDR1 and CDR2 sequences are SGDLS and YYNGEE. CDR3 nucleotide sequence: TGTGCCAGCAGCGTAGATCGGGGGTTCACTGAAGCTTTCTTT. Translating it yields CASSVDRGFTEAFF.

The V call is TRBV6-2 or TRBV6-3, the J call TRBJ1-5; D call uncertain. Trimming shortened V by 0 bases and J by 3 bases, and 18 bases separated the two germline ends. Germline CDR1 reads MNHEY; CDR2 reads SVGEGT. The CDR3 sequence is 18 residues long. CDR3 sequence: CASSYSPAVVGLNQPQHF. DNA of the CDR3: TGTGCCAGCAGTTACTCGCCAGCGGTAGTTGGACTCAATCAGCCCCAGCATTTT.

The J gene is TRBJ1-5, the V gene TRBV18; D uncertain. The germline gives CDR1 KGHSH, CDR2 LQKENI. V was pared by 1 base and J by 0 bases, with 7 bases between. The CDR3 covers 15 residues. The CDR3 protein is CASSPRGYSNQPQHF. The CDR3 coding sequence is TGTGCCAGCTCACCACGCGGCTATAGCAATCAGCCCCAGCATTTT.

This chain links TRBV5-1 with TRBJ1-6; TRBD1 matches at 8 bases. There are 15 residues in the CDR3. The V segment lost 1 base and the J segment 7 bases; nucleotides outside the gene matches: 4. Germline V gene data show CDR1 as SGHRS and CDR2 as YFSETQ. CDR3 residues: CASSLSGQGNSPLHF. CDR3 nucleotides: TGCGCCAGCAGCTTGAGCGGACAGGGCAATTCACCCCTCCACTTT.